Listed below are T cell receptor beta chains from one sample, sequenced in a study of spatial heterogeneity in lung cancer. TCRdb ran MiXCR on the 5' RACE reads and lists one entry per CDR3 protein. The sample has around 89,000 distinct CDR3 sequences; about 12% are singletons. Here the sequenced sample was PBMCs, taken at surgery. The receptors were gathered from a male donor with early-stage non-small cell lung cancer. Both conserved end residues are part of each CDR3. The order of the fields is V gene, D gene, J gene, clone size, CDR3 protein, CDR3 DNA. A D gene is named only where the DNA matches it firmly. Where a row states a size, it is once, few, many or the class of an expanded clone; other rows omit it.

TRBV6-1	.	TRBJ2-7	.	CASSDSVLYEQYF	TGTGCCAGCAGTGATTCTGTTCTCTACGAGCAGTACTTC
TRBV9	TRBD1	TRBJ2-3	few	CASSVATESRTGVVTQYF	TGTGCCAGCAGCGTAGCTACAGAGTCGCGGACAGGGGTGGTTACGCAGTATTTT
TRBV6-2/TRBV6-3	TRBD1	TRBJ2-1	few	CASSARGRGSYNEQFF	TGTGCCAGCAGTGCTAGGGGGCGCGGCTCCTACAATGAGCAGTTCTTC
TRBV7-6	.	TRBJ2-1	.	CASSLTPGQIYNEQFF	TGTGCCAGCAGCCTTACGCCTGGACAGATCTACAATGAGCAGTTCTTC
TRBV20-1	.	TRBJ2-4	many	CSAREPREAKNIQYF	TGCAGTGCTAGAGAACCGCGGGAAGCCAAAAACATTCAGTACTTC
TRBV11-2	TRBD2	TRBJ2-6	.	CASSPLAGAGANVLTF	TGTGCCAGCAGCCCATTAGCGGGAGCTGGGGCCAACGTCCTGACTTTC
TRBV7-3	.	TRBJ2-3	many	CASSPMARSDTQYF	TGTGCCAGCAGCCCAATGGCCAGGTCAGATACGCAGTATTTT
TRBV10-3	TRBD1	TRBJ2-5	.	CAISGTGWAETQYF	TGTGCCATCAGTGGGACAGGGTGGGCAGAGACCCAGTACTTC
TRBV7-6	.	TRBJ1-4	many	CASSPRGPPNEKLFF	TGTGCCAGCAGCCCCAGAGGGCCCCCTAATGAAAAACTGTTTTTT
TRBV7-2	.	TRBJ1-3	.	CASSPRLSRGNTIYF	TGTGCCAGCAGCCCACGTTTATCGCGTGGAAACACCATATATTTT
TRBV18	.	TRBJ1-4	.	CASSPGQTTNEKLFF	TGTGCCAGCTCACCAGGACAGACAACTAATGAAAAACTGTTTTTT
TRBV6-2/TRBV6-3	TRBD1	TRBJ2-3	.	CASSYSGDRVTDTQYF	TGTGCCAGCAGTTACTCAGGCGACAGGGTTACAGATACGCAGTATTTT
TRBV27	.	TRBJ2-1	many	CASSLWGLSSYNEQFF	TGTGCCAGCAGTTTATGGGGGCTGAGCTCCTACAATGAGCAGTTCTTC
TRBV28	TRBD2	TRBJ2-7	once	CASSLRLAGTLRTYEQYF	TGTGCCAGCAGTTTAAGGCTAGCGGGGACCCTTCGAACCTACGAGCAGTACTTC
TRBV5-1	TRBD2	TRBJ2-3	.	CASSFEVGGPADTQYF	TGCGCCAGCAGCTTCGAAGTGGGAGGGCCAGCAGATACGCAGTATTTT
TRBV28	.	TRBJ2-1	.	CASRNTGEGLSQFF	TGTGCCAGCAGAAATACGGGGGAAGGACTTTCCCAGTTCTTC
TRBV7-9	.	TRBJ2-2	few	CASSQRQIDTGELFF	TGTGCCAGCAGCCAGAGGCAGATTGACACCGGGGAGCTGTTTTTT
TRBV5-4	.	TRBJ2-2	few	CASSPDFLNTGELFF	TGTGCCAGCAGCCCGGACTTTCTGAACACCGGGGAGCTGTTTTTT
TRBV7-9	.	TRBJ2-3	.	CASSLRTVPTDTQYF	TGTGCCAGCAGCTTAAGGACAGTCCCCACAGATACGCAGTATTTT
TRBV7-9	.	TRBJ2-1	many	CASSLDRGFYFNEQFF	TGTGCCAGCAGCTTAGATAGGGGATTTTATTTCAATGAGCAGTTCTTC
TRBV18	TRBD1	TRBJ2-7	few	CASSQPQGQGEQYF	TGTGCCAGCTCACAGCCACAGGGGCAGGGAGAGCAGTACTTC
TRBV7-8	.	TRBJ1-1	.	CASSSQGMNTEAFF	TGTGCCAGCAGCTCGCAGGGGATGAACACTGAAGCTTTCTTT
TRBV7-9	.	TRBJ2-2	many	CASSSTGRRTGELFF	TGTGCCAGCAGTTCTACAGGGAGGAGGACCGGGGAGCTGTTTTTT
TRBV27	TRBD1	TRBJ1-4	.	CASRGQGSWEKLFF	TGTGCCAGCAGGGGACAGGGGTCGTGGGAAAAACTGTTTTTT
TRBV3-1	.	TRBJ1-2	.	CASSPGLGARGYTF	TGTGCCAGCAGCCCTGGATTAGGGGCGCGGGGCTACACCTTC
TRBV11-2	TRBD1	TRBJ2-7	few	CASSLGAPGQGVEQYF	TGTGCCAGCAGCTTAGGCGCCCCGGGACAGGGGGTCGAGCAGTACTTC
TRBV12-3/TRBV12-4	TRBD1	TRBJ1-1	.	CASSPGTGGNTEAFF	TGTGCCAGCAGTCCTGGGACAGGGGGCAACACTGAAGCTTTCTTT